This T cell receptor (beta chain) was sequenced in a study of Ad26.COV2.S vaccination and SARS-CoV-2 variants. Germline V lookup: CDR1 SGHNT, CDR2 YENEEA. V was clipped by 6 bases and J by 3 bases; unmatched bases: 4. The CDR3 is 14 residues long. The table came from immunoSEQ multiplex PCR; TCRdb's copy has only in-frame clones and leaves some out. The sample shows 300,000 to 350,000 clones, about 90% of them seen only once. Treatment here: approximately 18 received Ad26.COV2.S at low or high dose, single or two shots; 5 received placebo; per-sample allocation not given. Samples analyzed were those drawn on day 63 after the first vaccine or placebo injection. The individual, an adult aged 18-55 years, was a donor in Boston. As its vector, the vaccine had Ad26, which expressed Wuhan-strain SARS-CoV-2 spike.

This specimen consisted of peripheral blood, obtained in a trial of Ad26.COV2.S vaccine versus placebo. The rearrangement joins TRBV11-3 to TRBJ2-2; 7 bases line up with TRBD1. This TCR was recovered from a person aged 18-60 years who received the Ad26.COV2.S COVID-19 vaccine or a placebo. CDR3 bases: TGTGCCAGCAGACCCCAGGGGGACACCGGGGAGCTGTTTTTT. Translated, it gives CASRPQGDTGELFF.